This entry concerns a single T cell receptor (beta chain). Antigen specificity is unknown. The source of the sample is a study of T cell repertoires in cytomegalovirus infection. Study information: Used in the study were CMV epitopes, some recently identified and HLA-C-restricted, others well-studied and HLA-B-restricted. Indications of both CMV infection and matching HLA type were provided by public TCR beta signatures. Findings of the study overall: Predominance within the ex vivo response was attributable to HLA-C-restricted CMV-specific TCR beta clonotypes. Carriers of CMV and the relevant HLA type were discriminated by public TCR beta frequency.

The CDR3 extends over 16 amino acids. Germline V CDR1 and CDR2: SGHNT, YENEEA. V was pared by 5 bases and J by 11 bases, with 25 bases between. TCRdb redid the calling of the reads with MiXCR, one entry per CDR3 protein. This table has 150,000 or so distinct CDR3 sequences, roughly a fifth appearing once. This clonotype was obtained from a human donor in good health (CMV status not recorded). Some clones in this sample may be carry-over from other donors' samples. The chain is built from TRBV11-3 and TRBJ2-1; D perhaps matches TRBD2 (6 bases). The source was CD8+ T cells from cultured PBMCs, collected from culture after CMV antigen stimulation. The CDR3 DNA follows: TGTGCCAGCAGCACTAATCTGGCGGGGTTCTCAGGACAGCAGTTCTTC. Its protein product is CASSTNLAGFSGQQFF.